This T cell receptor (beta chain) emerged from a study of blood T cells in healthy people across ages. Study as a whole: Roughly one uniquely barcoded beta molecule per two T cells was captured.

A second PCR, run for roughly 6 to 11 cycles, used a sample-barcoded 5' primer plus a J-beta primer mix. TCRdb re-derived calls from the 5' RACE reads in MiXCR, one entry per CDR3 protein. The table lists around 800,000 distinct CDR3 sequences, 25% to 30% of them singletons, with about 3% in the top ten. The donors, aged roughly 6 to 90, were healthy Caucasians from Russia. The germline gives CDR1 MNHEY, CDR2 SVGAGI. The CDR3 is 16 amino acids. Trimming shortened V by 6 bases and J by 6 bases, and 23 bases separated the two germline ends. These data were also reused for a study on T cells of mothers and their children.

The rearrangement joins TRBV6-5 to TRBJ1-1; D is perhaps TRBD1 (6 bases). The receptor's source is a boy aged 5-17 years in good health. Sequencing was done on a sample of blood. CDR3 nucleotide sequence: TGTGCCAGCAGCAACTTAGGGGGGTTTGATAGGGCTGAAGCTTTCTTT. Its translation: CASSNLGGFDRAEAFF.